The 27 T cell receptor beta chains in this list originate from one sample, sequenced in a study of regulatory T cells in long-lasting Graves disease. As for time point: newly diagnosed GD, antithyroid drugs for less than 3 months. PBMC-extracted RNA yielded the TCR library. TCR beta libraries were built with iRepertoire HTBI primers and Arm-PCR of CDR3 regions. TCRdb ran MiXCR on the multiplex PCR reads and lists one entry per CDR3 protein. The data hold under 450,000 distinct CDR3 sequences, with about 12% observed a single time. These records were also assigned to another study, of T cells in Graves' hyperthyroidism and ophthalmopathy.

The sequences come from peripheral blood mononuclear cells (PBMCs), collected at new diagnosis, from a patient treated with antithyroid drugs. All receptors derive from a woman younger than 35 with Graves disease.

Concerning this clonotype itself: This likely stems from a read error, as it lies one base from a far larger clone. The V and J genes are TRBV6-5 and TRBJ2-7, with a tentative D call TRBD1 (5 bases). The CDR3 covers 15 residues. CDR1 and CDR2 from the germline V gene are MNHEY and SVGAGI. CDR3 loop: CASSPRQSPTYERYV. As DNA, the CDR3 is TGTGCCAGCAGTCCCAGACAGAGCCCAACTTACGAGCGGTACGTC.

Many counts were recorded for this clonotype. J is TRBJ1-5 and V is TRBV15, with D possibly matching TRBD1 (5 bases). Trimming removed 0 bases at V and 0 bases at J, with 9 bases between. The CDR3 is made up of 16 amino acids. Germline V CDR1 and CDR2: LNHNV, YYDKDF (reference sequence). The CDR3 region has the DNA TGTGCCACCAGCAGAGATGGGGGGAATAGCAATCAGCCCCAGCATTTT. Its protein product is CATSRDGGNSNQPQHF.

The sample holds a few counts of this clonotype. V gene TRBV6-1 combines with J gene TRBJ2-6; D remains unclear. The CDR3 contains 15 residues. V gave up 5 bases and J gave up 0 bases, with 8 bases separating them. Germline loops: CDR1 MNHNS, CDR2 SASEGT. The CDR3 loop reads CASSTRPSGANVLTF. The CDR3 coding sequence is TGTGCCAGCAGTACGCGTCCCTCTGGGGCCAACGTCCTGACTTTC.

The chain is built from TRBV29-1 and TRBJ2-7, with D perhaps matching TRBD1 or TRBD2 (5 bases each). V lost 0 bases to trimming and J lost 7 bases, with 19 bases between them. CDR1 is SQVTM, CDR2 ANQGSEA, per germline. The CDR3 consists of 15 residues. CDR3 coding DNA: TGCAGCGTTGAAGATCCTATCCGAGGGGCGAGAGAGCAGTACTTC. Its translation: CSVEDPIRGAREQYF.

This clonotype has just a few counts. CDR3 coding DNA: TGTGCCAGCAGCCATGAGGGGGGAATAGTCAATGAGCAGTTCTTC. Translating it yields CASSHEGGIVNEQFF. This chain links TRBV3-1 with TRBJ2-1; D may be TRBD1 or TRBD2 (6 bases each). The V and J ends lost 3 bases and 6 bases respectively, with 15 bases between them. There are 15 residues in the CDR3. The germline V gene has CDR1 LGHDT and CDR2 YNNKEL (reference sequence).

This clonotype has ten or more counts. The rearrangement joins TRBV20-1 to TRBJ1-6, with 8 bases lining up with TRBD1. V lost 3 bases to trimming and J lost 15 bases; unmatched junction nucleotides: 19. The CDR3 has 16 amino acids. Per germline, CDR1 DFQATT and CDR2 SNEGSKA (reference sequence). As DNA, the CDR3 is TGCAGTGCTAGCCGACCTTCCGGGACAGGCCGGGGCCGCCTCCACTTT. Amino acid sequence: CSASRPSGTGRGRLHF.

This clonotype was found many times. CDR3 residues: CATSTATAGGNQPQHF. CDR3 coding DNA: TGTGCCACCTCGACCGCGACAGCCGGAGGCAATCAGCCCCAGCATTTT. The chain links TRBV7-2 to TRBJ1-5; D perhaps matches TRBD1 (5 bases). V dropped 10 bases and J dropped 2 bases, with 21 bases sitting between them. CDR3 size: 16 residues. CDR1 is SGHTA, CDR2 FQGNSA, per germline.

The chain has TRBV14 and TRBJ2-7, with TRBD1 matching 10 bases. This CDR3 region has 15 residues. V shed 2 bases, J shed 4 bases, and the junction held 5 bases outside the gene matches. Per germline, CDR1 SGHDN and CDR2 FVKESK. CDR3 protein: CASSQPGTGDYEQYF. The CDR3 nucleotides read TGTGCCAGCAGCCAACCCGGGACAGGGGATTACGAGCAGTACTTC.

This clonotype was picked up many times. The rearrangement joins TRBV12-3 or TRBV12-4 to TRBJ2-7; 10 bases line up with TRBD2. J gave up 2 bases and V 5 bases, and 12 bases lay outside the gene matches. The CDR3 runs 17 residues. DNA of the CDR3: TGTGCCAGCAGTGCCGGGTCTAGCGGGAGCAGGGCCTACGAGCAGTACTTC. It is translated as CASSAGSSGSRAYEQYF.

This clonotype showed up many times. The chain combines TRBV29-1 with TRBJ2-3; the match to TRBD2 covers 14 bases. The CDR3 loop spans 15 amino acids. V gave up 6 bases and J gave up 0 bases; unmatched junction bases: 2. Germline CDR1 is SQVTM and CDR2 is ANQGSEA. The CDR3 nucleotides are TGCAGCGTGGGGACTAGCGGGGGTAGCACAGATACGCAGTATTTT. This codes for CSVGTSGGSTDTQYF.

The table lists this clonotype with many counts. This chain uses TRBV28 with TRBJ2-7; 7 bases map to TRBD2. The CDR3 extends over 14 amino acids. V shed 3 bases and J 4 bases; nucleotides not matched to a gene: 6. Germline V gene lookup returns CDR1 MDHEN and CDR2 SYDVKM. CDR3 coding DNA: TGTGCCAGCAGTTTTGGACTAGAGACGTACGAGCAGTACTTC. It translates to CASSFGLETYEQYF.

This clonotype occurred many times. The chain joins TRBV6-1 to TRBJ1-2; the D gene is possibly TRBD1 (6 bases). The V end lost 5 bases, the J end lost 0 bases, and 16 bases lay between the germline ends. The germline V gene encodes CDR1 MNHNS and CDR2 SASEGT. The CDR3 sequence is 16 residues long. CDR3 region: CASSSRRQDTNYGYTF. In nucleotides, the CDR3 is TGTGCCAGCAGTAGCCGGCGACAGGATACTAACTATGGCTACACCTTC.

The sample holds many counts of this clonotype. The CDR3 reads CASRPSDRGYSNQPQHF. The CDR3 nucleotides are TGTGCCAGCAGACCTTCGGACAGGGGATATAGCAATCAGCCCCAGCATTTT. V usage is TRBV6-1 and J usage is TRBJ1-5; 9 positions agree with TRBD1. The CDR3 runs to 17 residues. Germline V gives CDR1 MNHNS, CDR2 SASEGT. Trimming took 6 bases from V and 0 from J; bases not matched to a gene: 9.

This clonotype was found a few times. In DNA, the CDR3 is TGCAGTGCTAGAGCGACGAGGGGGAATCAGCCCCAGCATTTT. It codes for CSARATRGNQPQHF. The chain employs TRBV20-1 and TRBJ1-5; D possibly corresponds to TRBD1 (6 bases). Between the trimmed V and J ends, which lost 1 base and 4 bases, there was a span of 11 bases. The CDR3 contains 14 residues. Germline V lookup: CDR1 DFQATT, CDR2 SNEGSKA (reference sequence).

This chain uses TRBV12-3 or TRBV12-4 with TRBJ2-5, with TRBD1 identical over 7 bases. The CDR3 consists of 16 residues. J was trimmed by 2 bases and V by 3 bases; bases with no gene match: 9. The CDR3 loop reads CASSFKTGRRQETQYF. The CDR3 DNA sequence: TGTGCCAGCAGTTTTAAGACAGGGAGAAGACAAGAGACCCAGTACTTC.

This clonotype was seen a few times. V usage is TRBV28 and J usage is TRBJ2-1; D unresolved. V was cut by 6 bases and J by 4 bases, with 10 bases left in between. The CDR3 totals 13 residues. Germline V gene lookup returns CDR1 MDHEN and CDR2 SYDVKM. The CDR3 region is CASRRPIYNEQFF. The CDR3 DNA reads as TGTGCCAGCAGAAGACCAATATACAATGAGCAGTTCTTC.

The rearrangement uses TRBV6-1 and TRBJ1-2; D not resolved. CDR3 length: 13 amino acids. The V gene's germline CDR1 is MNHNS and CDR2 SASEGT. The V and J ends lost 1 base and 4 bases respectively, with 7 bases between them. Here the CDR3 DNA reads TGTGCCAGCAGTGAAGACACCATCTATGGCTACACCTTC. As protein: CASSEDTIYGYTF.

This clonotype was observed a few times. In DNA, the CDR3 is TGTGCCAGCAGCCAAGCCTGGGCGGGGGCCCAGTACTTC. It codes for CASSQAWAGAQYF. The V call is TRBV4-2, the J call TRBJ2-5; 7 positions match TRBD2. Germline CDR1 LGHNA, CDR2 YNFKEQ. V trimming: 1 base; J trimming: 9 bases; junction bases outside the gene matches: 5. This CDR3 contains 13 residues.

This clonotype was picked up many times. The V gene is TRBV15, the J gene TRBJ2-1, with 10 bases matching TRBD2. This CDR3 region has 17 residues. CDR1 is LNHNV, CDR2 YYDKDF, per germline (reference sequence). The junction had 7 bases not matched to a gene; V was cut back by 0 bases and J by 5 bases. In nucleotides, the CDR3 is TGTGCCACCAGCAGAGAAAGCGGGAGGGCCAAGGACAATGAGCAGTTCTTC. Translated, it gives CATSRESGRAKDNEQFF.

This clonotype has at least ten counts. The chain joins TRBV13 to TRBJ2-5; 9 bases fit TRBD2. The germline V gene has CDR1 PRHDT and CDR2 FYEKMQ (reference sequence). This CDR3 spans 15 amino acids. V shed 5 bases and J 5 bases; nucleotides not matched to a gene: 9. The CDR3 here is CASSVSGGLEETQYF. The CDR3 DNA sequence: TGTGCCAGCAGCGTTAGCGGGGGACTTGAGGAGACCCAGTACTTC.

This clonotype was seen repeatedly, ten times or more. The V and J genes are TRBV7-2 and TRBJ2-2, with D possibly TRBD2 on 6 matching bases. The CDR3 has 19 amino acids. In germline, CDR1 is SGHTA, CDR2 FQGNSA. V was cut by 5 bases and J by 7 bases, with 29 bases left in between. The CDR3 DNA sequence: TGTGCCAGCAGCCCCACCCCTTCGGGGGTCGGTCGGCGAAGCGGGGAGCTGTTTTTT. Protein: CASSPTPSGVGRRSGELFF. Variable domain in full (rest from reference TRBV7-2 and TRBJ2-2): GAGVSQSPSNKVTEKGKDVELRCDPISGHTALYWYRQSLGQGLEFLIYFQGNSAPDKSGLPSDRFSAERTGGSVSTLTIQRTQQEDSAVYLCASSPTPSGVGRRSGELFFGEGSRLTVL.

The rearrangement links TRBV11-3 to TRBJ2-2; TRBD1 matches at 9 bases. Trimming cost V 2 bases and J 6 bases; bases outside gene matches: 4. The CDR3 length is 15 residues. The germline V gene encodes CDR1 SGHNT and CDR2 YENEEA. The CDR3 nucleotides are TGTGCCAGCAGCTTACCGGGACAGGGAGCCGGGGAGCTGTTTTTT. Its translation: CASSLPGQGAGELFF.

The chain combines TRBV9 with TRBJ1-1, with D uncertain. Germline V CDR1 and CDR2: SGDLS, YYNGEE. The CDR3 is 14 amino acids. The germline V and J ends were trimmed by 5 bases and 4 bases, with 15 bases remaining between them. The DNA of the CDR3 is TGTGCCAGCAGTGCCGTGGGGTCCGGCACTGAAGCTTTCTTT. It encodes CASSAVGSGTEAFF.

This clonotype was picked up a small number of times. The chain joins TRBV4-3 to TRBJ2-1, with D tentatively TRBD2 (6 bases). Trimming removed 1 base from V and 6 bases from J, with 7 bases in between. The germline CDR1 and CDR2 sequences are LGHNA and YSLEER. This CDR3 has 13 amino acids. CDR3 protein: CASSQGTTNEQFF. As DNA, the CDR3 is TGCGCCAGCAGCCAAGGGACTACCAATGAGCAGTTCTTC.

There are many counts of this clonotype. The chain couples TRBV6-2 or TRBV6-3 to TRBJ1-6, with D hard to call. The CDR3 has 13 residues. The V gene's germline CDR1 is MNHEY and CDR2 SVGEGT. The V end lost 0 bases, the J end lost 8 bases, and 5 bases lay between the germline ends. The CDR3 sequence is CASSYSGYSPLHF. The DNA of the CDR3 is TGTGCCAGCAGTTACTCGGGGTATTCACCCCTCCACTTT.

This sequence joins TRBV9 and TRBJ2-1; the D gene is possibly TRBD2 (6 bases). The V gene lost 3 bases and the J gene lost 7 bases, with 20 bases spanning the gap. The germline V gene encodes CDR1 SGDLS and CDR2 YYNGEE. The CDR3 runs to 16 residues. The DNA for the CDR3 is TGTGCCAGCAGCGCCTTTCCCACTAGCCGCGGAAATGAGCAGTTCTTC. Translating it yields CASSAFPTSRGNEQFF. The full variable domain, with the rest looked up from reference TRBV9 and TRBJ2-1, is DSGVTQTPKHLITATGQRVTLRCSPRSGDLSVYWYQQSLDQGLQFLIQYYNGEERAKGNILERFSAQQFPDLHSELNLSSLELGDSALYFCASSAFPTSRGNEQFFGPGTRLTVL.

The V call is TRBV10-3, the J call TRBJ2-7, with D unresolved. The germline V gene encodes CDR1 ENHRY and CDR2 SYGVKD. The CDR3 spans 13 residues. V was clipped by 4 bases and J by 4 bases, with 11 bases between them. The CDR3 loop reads CAISGSYSYEQYV. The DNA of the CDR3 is TGTGCCATCAGTGGGTCTTATAGTTACGAGCAGTACGTC.